The 28 T cell receptor beta chains below all came from one sample that was sequenced in a study of cytomegalovirus exposure and HLA in healthy donors. The study ran its PCR with 60 Vbeta and 13 Jbeta primers. TCRdb keeps only in-frame clones here, not all; method: immunoSEQ multiplex PCR. The profile shows 85,000 to 100,000 clones, 63% of them singletons. The sample comprised PBMCs. Receptor source: a woman in her twenties or thirties in good health and CMV-seronegative.

The chain uses TRBV6-5 and TRBJ2-5; 9 bases match TRBD1. Near its end, the DNA agrees better with TRBJ2-7, so the J call may be wrong. The CDR3 sequence is 14 residues long. Germline V CDR1 and CDR2: MNHEY, SVGAGI. The CDR3 reads CASSRTGEYSEQYF. The CDR3 region has the DNA TGTGCCAGCAGCAGGACAGGGGAGTATAGCGAGCAGTACTTC.

As for this clone: An end of the junction differs from the germline gene, which may be a read error. The sample contains more than one DNA sequence encoding this CDR3. The chain links TRBV5-1 to TRBJ2-1; a weak D match, TRBD1 (6 bases). Germline V gene sequence: CDR1 SGHRS, CDR2 YFSETQ. The CDR3 has 15 residues. The CDR3 region is CASSLVDRPGDEQFF. For the CDR3, the DNA is TGCGCCAGCAGTTTGGTCGACAGGCCTGGCGATGAGCAGTTCTTC.

The J gene is TRBJ1-1, the V gene TRBV6-4; 9 nucleotides agree with TRBD1. The CDR3 extends over 13 amino acids. With 9 bases clipped from V and 1 base from J, the junction kept 3 bases outside the gene matches. Germline V gene sequence: CDR1 MRHNA, CDR2 SNTAGT. CDR3 in DNA: TGTGCCAGAAGGGGACAGGGGAACACTGAAGCTTTCTTT. Translating gives CARRGQGNTEAFF.

The V gene is TRBV6-1, the J gene TRBJ2-7; 9 positions match TRBD1. The CDR3 is made up of 14 amino acids. V lost 7 bases, J lost 5 bases, and 9 bases stayed unmatched. Looked up from germline, CDR1 is MNHNS and CDR2 is SASEGT. For the CDR3, the DNA is TGTGCCAGCACCGGGACAGGGACACTCCACGAGCAGTACTTC. This translates into CASTGTGTLHEQYF.

This clone was counted a single time. The genes are TRBV5-1 and TRBJ2-1; 9 bases agree with TRBD2. Germline CDR1 reads SGHRS; CDR2 reads YFSETQ. Trimming removed 0 bases from V and 4 bases from J; junction bases left unmatched: 2. The CDR3 contains 15 residues. CDR3: CASSLETSGYNEQFF. CDR3 sequence (DNA): TGCGCCAGCAGCTTGGAGACTAGCGGTTACAATGAGCAGTTCTTC.

The V gene is TRBV27, the J gene TRBJ1-2, with 7 bases identical to TRBD1. Losses at the gene ends were 4 bases for V and 5 bases for J; bases not matched to a gene: 10. The CDR3 spans 15 residues. CDR1 and CDR2 from the germline V gene are MNHEY and SMNVEV (reference sequence). The chain's CDR3 is CASSSLGTAEYGYTF. In DNA form, the CDR3 reads TGTGCCAGCAGTTCGCTTGGGACAGCGGAATATGGCTACACCTTC.

The V gene is TRBV5-8, the J gene TRBJ2-7, with TRBD2 identical over 7 bases. The V gene end was trimmed by 4 bases and the J gene end by 3 bases; junction bases not matched to a gene: 13. From germline, CDR1 is SGHTS and CDR2 YDEGEE. The CDR3 has 16 amino acids. Written as DNA, the CDR3 is TGTGCCAGCAGCCCGTCCGGGTCTGGGGGGGTCTACGAGCAGTACTTC. Translation: CASSPSGSGGVYEQYF.

This sequence joins TRBV10-3 and TRBJ1-4; D might be TRBD1 (6 bases). V lost 10 bases and J 6 bases, leaving 12 bases between the germline ends. This CDR3 region has 12 residues. Looked up from germline, CDR1 is ENHRY and CDR2 is SYGVKD. The CDR3 DNA is TGTGCCAGCCGACAGGAGGATGAAAAACTGTTTTTT. Protein product: CASRQEDEKLFF.

The chain has TRBV5-1 and TRBJ2-3; 9 positions match TRBD1. Germline V gene lookup returns CDR1 SGHRS and CDR2 YFSETQ. The ends lost 6 bases at V and 6 bases at J; junction bases unmatched: 11. The CDR3 is 15 residues long. The CDR3 bases are TGCGCCAGCACCTTACAGGACAGGGGCGGGGATACGCAGTATTTT. This codes for CASTLQDRGGDTQYF.

The V call is TRBV6-1, the J call TRBJ2-5, with TRBD2 identical over 7 bases. Germline assignment: CDR1 MNHNS and CDR2 SASEGT. This CDR3 is 14 amino acids long. V was clipped by 3 bases and J by 2 bases; unmatched bases: 3. CDR3 residues: CASSDGGGQETQYF. For the CDR3, the DNA is TGTGCCAGCAGTGATGGGGGGGGACAAGAGACCCAGTACTTC.

The rearrangement links TRBV9 to TRBJ1-2, with D hard to call. Trimming pared 3 bases from V and 2 bases from J, leaving 11 bases between. CDR3 size: 14 residues. Germline V gene sequence: CDR1 SGDLS, CDR2 YYNGEE. The CDR3 loop is CASSARVFNYGYTF. CDR3 sequence (DNA): TGTGCCAGCAGCGCCCGGGTTTTCAACTATGGCTACACCTTC.

The V gene is TRBV5-1, the J gene TRBJ2-7, with D unresolved. The germline gives CDR1 SGHRS, CDR2 YFSETQ. The CDR3 totals 12 residues. V was shortened by 2 bases and J by 4 bases, with 7 bases between the two germline ends. CDR3: CASSLTGYEQYF. CDR3 sequence (DNA): TGCGCCAGCAGCTTAACTGGTTACGAGCAGTACTTC.

J is TRBJ1-2 and V is TRBV19; 10 bases agree with TRBD1. The CDR3 is made up of 14 amino acids. In germline, CDR1 is LNHDA, CDR2 SQIVND (reference sequence). V lost 5 bases, J lost 2 bases, and 2 bases stayed unmatched. CDR3: CASSDRGQNYGYTF. The CDR3 region has the DNA TGTGCCAGTAGTGACAGGGGGCAAAACTATGGCTACACCTTC.

The chain is built from TRBV7-9 and TRBJ2-7; 7 bases are shared with TRBD2. CDR3 size: 14 residues. Losses at the gene ends were 4 bases for V and 2 bases for J; bases not matched to a gene: 5. The germline V gene has CDR1 SEHNR and CDR2 FQNEAQ (reference sequence). As DNA, the CDR3 is TGTGCCAGCAGCTCCCCGGCGGGGGCCTACGAGCAGTACTTC. This translates into CASSSPAGAYEQYF.

This clone was found a few times. This sequence joins TRBV19 and TRBJ1-5; TRBD1 matches at 11 bases. From germline, CDR1 is LNHDA and CDR2 SQIVND (reference sequence). V lost 4 bases and J lost 4; bases outside the gene matches: 6. The CDR3 loop spans 16 amino acids. The CDR3 coding sequence is TGTGCCAGTAGTAAAGGACAGGGGGCGCGAAATCAGCCCCAGCATTTT. Residues: CASSKGQGARNQPQHF.

The chain has TRBV10-3 and TRBJ2-7, with TRBD1 as a possible D gene (6 bases). Germline-derived CDR1 and CDR2 are ENHRY and SYGVKD. The CDR3 totals 14 residues. The V end was cut by 4 bases, the J end by 3 bases, with 13 bases between. CDR3 DNA: TGTGCCATCAGTGTTGGGGGCCAAGACTACGAGCAGTACTTC. Translated, it gives CAISVGGQDYEQYF.

For the CDR3, the DNA is TGTGCCAGCGTTGGACAGGGGGGGTATCAGCCCCAGCATTTT. Its protein is CASVGQGGYQPQHF. V gene TRBV2 combines with J gene TRBJ1-5; 10 bases match TRBD1. V shed 8 bases and J 5 bases; nucleotides not matched to a gene: 6. This CDR3 spans 14 amino acids. Per germline, CDR1 SNHLY and CDR2 FYNNEI.

This clone turned up a few times. This chain connects TRBV9 to TRBJ2-7; 8 nucleotides align to TRBD2. Germline CDR1 and CDR2: SGDLS and YYNGEE. The CDR3 has 16 amino acids. After removal of 4 bases from V and 3 bases from J, the junction contained 12 bases not matched to a gene. CDR3 amino acids: CASSPTGGSGIYEQYF. The CDR3 DNA reads TGTGCCAGCAGCCCAACAGGCGGTAGCGGGATCTACGAGCAGTACTTC.

This clone has just a few counts. The chain combines TRBV15 with TRBJ2-5; 12 bases are shared with TRBD2. The germline V gene encodes CDR1 LNHNV and CDR2 YYDKDF (reference sequence). The CDR3 has 14 amino acids. The junction had 1 base not matched to a gene; V was cut back by 4 bases and J by 4 bases. The CDR3 here is CATSTLAGGETQYF. The CDR3 nucleotides read TGTGCCACCAGCACACTAGCGGGAGGAGAGACCCAGTACTTC.

The chain has TRBV5-5 and TRBJ2-5; 7 bases fit TRBD2. From germline, CDR1 is SGHKS and CDR2 YYEKEE (reference sequence). V lost 1 base and J lost 5; bases outside the gene matches: 2. The CDR3 spans 13 residues. This chain's CDR3 is CASSLWGGETQYF. For the CDR3, the DNA is TGTGCCAGCAGCTTGTGGGGAGGGGAGACCCAGTACTTC.

This sequence joins TRBV7-9 and TRBJ2-7; D may be TRBD1 (6 bases). Per the germline V gene, CDR1 is SEHNR and CDR2 is FQNEAQ (reference sequence). V was trimmed by 3 bases and J by 6 bases, leaving 15 bases between them. There are 14 residues in the CDR3. The CDR3 region is CASSFLGGTSEQYF. Here the CDR3 DNA reads TGTGCCAGCAGCTTTCTAGGGGGAACCTCCGAGCAGTACTTC.

This clone came up a few times. The chain carries TRBV5-1 and TRBJ2-7, with 8 bases fitting TRBD1. The V and J ends lost 6 bases and 3 bases, in that order; junction bases with no gene match: 14. Germline V lookup: CDR1 SGHRS, CDR2 YFSETQ. The CDR3 sequence is 16 residues long. As DNA, the CDR3 is TGCGCCAGCAAGGGGGCCCGGGGTACAGGGGGCTACGAGCAGTACTTC. Its translation: CASKGARGTGGYEQYF.

The rearrangement joins TRBV5-3 to TRBJ2-2; D may be TRBD1 (6 bases). TRBV5-3 is an ORF, and what it does is uncertain. This CDR3 is built from 14 residues. Deletions cut 3 bases from V and 1 base from J, with 7 bases between. The CDR3 DNA sequence: TGTGCCAGAAGCTCGGGACAGAACACCGGGGAGCTGTTTTTT. This translates into CARSSGQNTGELFF.

This clone has more than one count but fewer than ten. The chain uses TRBV11-3 and TRBJ2-5; TRBD2 matches 10 bases. The closer fit of TRBJ2-7 to the DNA end suggests the J call may be wrong. The CDR3 totals 15 residues. Germline CDR1 and CDR2: SGHNT and YENEEA. The CDR3 nucleotides read TGTGCCAGCAGCTTAGCTAGCGGGAGTTCTTACGAGCAGTACTTC. This gives the protein CASSLASGSSYEQYF.

This clone was detected once. The chain joins TRBV4-3 to TRBJ2-7; 7 bases are shared with TRBD1. The CDR3 covers 16 residues. From germline, CDR1 is LGHNA and CDR2 YSLEER. Trimming removed 1 base from V and 6 bases from J; junction bases left unmatched: 12. The CDR3 spells CASSQASRGIESEQYF. The DNA for the CDR3 is TGCGCCAGCAGCCAAGCGTCCAGGGGGATTGAAAGCGAGCAGTACTTC.

Comment on this clone: A read error is likely, as this CDR3 ends without the conserved phenylalanine or tryptophan. The chain joins TRBV27 to TRBJ2-7; 9 bases line up with TRBD1. In germline, CDR1 is MNHEY, CDR2 SMNVEV (reference sequence). The CDR3 loop spans 13 amino acids. The V gene end was trimmed by 6 bases and the J gene end by 5 bases; junction bases not matched to a gene: 5. CDR3 nucleotides: TGTGCCAGCAGACTAACAGGGGGCAACGAGCAGTACCTC. This sequence encodes CASRLTGGNEQYL.

The sample holds a few counts of this clone. The J gene is TRBJ2-7, the V gene TRBV4-1; TRBD2 agrees at 8 bases. The CDR3 is 17 residues long. After removal of 0 bases from V and 1 base from J, the junction contained 8 bases not matched to a gene. Germline V gives CDR1 MGHRA, CDR2 YSYEKL. The CDR3 loop is CASSQERLAGGSYEQYF. The CDR3 bases are TGCGCCAGCAGCCAAGAGAGGCTGGCGGGGGGTTCCTACGAGCAGTACTTC.

The chain recombines TRBV5-1 with TRBJ2-5; 13 bases are shared with TRBD2. Trimming at V came to 2 bases and at J to 4 bases, leaving 8 bases not matched to a gene. This CDR3 is built from 17 residues. The germline gives CDR1 SGHRS, CDR2 YFSETQ. The CDR3 is CASSFGGTSGDGETQYF. DNA of the CDR3: TGCGCCAGCAGCTTTGGCGGGACTAGCGGGGACGGAGAGACCCAGTACTTC.